This T cell receptor (beta chain) was documented in a study of CD8+ T cells in alopecia areata. cDNA prepared by RNA extraction and subsequent reverse transcription served as the template for sequencing. Using immunoSEQ multiplex PCR, the repertoire was profiled, and TCRdb retains in-frame clones only, with some absent. The sample carries 200,000 to 250,000 clones, roughly two thirds recorded once. This CDR3 has 16 residues. The TCR sequence derives from a human donor with alopecia areata. V usage is TRBV1 and J usage is TRBJ2-7; the table's TRBD1 call for D was not verified on the DNA. TRBV1 counts as a pseudogene. The sample consisted of CD4+ T cells sorted from blood, taken at week 0. The CDR3 region has the DNA TGCACCAGCAGCCCAGCCGGACAGGTCCTAGCCTACGAGCAGTACTTC. Translation: CTSSPAGQVLAYEQYF.